Listed below are T cell receptor beta chains from one sample, sequenced in a study of shared clonotypes between healthy human individuals. Produced via immunoSEQ multiplex PCR; TCRdb's table is partial and in-frame only. The sample has 2 million to 3 million clones, 93% seen once; the top ten hold around 0.4%. The source material was naive CD4+ T cells from PBMCs. The receptors derive from a man aged 18 to 35 in good health. Some clones in this sample may be carry-over from other donors' samples. Both conserved end residues are part of each CDR3. The order of the fields is J gene, D gene, V gene, clone size, CDR3 protein, CDR3 DNA. A D gene is named only where the DNA matches it firmly. Not all rows give a size; the values are once, few, many and, for expanded clones, a class.

j_call: TRBJ2-5; d_call: NA; v_call: TRBV28; clone_size: NA; cdr3_aa: CASSPRHFQETQYF; cdr3_nt: TGTGCCAGCAGCCCACGACACTTCCAAGAGACCCAGTACTTC
j_call: TRBJ1-1; d_call: NA; v_call: TRBV30; clone_size: few; cdr3_aa: CAWSGRGGTEAFF; cdr3_nt: TGTGCCTGGAGTGGACGGGGGGGAACTGAAGCTTTCTTT
j_call: TRBJ2-2; d_call: NA; v_call: TRBV28; clone_size: few; cdr3_aa: CASSLATGELFF; cdr3_nt: TGTGCCAGCAGTTTAGCCACCGGGGAGCTGTTTTTT
j_call: TRBJ1-2; d_call: NA; v_call: TRBV5-1; clone_size: NA; cdr3_aa: CASSLDSNYGYTF; cdr3_nt: TGCGCCAGCAGCTTGGACTCGAACTATGGCTACACCTTC
j_call: TRBJ2-1; d_call: NA; v_call: TRBV21-1; clone_size: once; cdr3_aa: CASTVNSWWEKFF; cdr3_nt: TGTGCCAGCACCGTAAATAGTTGGTGGGAGAAGTTCTTC
j_call: TRBJ2-7; d_call: TRBD1; v_call: TRBV10-3; clone_size: NA; cdr3_aa: CAISEGQGAHEQYF; cdr3_nt: TGTGCCATCAGTGAGGGACAGGGGGCCCACGAGCAGTACTTC
j_call: TRBJ2-7; d_call: NA; v_call: TRBV18; clone_size: NA; cdr3_aa: CASSPLLFDEQYF; cdr3_nt: TGTGCCAGCTCACCACTACTTTTCGACGAGCAGTACTTC
j_call: TRBJ1-3; d_call: NA; v_call: TRBV7-9; clone_size: NA; cdr3_aa: CASSFSSGSGNTIYF; cdr3_nt: TGTGCCAGCAGCTTTTCTTCAGGCTCTGGAAACACCATATATTTT
j_call: TRBJ1-3; d_call: TRBD1; v_call: TRBV5-1; clone_size: NA; cdr3_aa: CASSLPLTGGSGNTIYF; cdr3_nt: TGCGCCAGCAGCTTGCCTCTGACAGGGGGCTCTGGAAACACCATATATTTT
j_call: TRBJ1-1; d_call: NA; v_call: TRBV7-9; clone_size: NA; cdr3_aa: CASNDNGNTEAFF; cdr3_nt: TGTGCCAGCAACGACAACGGGAACACTGAAGCTTTCTTT
j_call: TRBJ2-3; d_call: TRBD2; v_call: TRBV27; clone_size: NA; cdr3_aa: CASSSPSGGAYTQYF; cdr3_nt: TGTGCCAGCAGTTCCCCCTCGGGGGGGGCGTATACGCAGTATTTT